This TCR beta chain emerged from a study of blood T cell repertoires in COVID-19 (dated by TCRdb to 2018 to 2021). For the study in its entirety: Collaborator samples came from the United States, Italy and Spain and covered acute and convalescent phases of COVID-19. The dataset comprised deeply sampled blood TCRbeta repertoires from subjects exposed to, actively infected with, or recovered from COVID-19. The repertoires were made available in a free public database intended to serve as a resource for research on the immune response to SARS-CoV-2. The samples were drawn from two sources: the first 160 participants of the ongoing ImmuneRACE study, and fewer than 1,500 subjects contributed by 6 global collaborators. The sample metadata nearly always contained a de-identified subject ID, COVID-19 status, age in years and sex. The material from the prospective study consisted of cDNA or gDNA derived from T cells, B-cell-depleted T cells, or PBMCs. Where available, HLA class I and class II types were taken from metadata supplied by the sample provider and were not determined by assay-based typing.

This clone was counted a few times. This clone's antigen is unknown. No clone much larger than this one lies a single base away; base qualities are absent. Collaborating institutions collected whole blood in K2EDTA tubes following their own protocols. For TCRbeta analysis, collaborators shipped samples as frozen whole blood, isolated PBMCs, or DNA extracted from either of those sample types. Broad study findings and their caveats: How much clinical and demographic metadata was included differed by source and by participant, and the metadata was provided uncurated.

CDR1 and CDR2 were assigned from the germline V gene (reference sequence) as GTSNPN and SVGIG. Its CDR3 holds 14 amino acids, cysteine through phenylalanine. The CDR3 DNA has 42 bases and is translated from base 1. Trimming takes 0 bases from V and 6 bases from J, and the germline ends sit 12 bases apart. The immunoSEQ Assay, a bias-controlled multiplex PCR, was used to amplify TCRbeta CDR3 regions from genomic DNA. On the authors' methods: Nucleated cell counts per sample were estimated from amplification of reference gene primers within the assay. To quantify the absolute abundance of each unique TCRbeta CDR3 rearrangement, sequence reads were collapsed and filtered. Productive Simpson clonality was computed per sample as the square root of Simpson's diversity index over productive rearrangements. Sourced from immuneACCESS, this table was stored by TCRdb with only in-frame sequences that have V and J called. A share of the clones is absent; for the studies checked, an unresolved V gene accounts for under half, and the remainder has no known explanation. The V and J calls and clone size were taken over from that table, and D and trimming were inferred from the DNA. The sample has 100,000 to 120,000 clones on record, over 65% of them singletons. Of the sample, 3% to 4% is held by the ten largest clones.

Here the chain combines TRBV30 and TRBJ1-5; the D gene is perhaps TRBD1, on 6 matching bases. This receptor was taken from a woman aged 80 or older with acute or convalescent COVID-19. The sequencing input was peripheral blood. For the CDR3, the sequence is CAWSVVRGSQPQHF. The DNA sequence is as follows: TGTGCCTGGAGTGTAGTCAGGGGAAGTCAGCCCCAGCATTTT.